This is a list of T cell receptor beta chains from one sample in a study of blood T cells in healthy people across ages. In TCRdb, the 5' RACE reads were re-called with MiXCR into one record per CDR3 protein. Seen here are around 1,800,000 distinct CDR3 sequences, more than 35% observed once, and the top ten hold more than 20%. Sequenced material: blood. These receptor sequences come from a human donor in good health. The CDR3 runs from the conserved cysteine through the conserved F or W. A D gene is named only where the DNA matches it firmly. The size field is filled for only some rows; it gives once, few, many or a size class.

clone_size: few
d_call: TRBD2
j_call: TRBJ2-5
v_call: TRBV10-3
cdr3_nt: TGTGCCATCAGTGAGGACCCGAGCGGGGGGGCCAGGGAGACCCAGTACTTC
cdr3_aa: CAISEDPSGGARETQYF

clone_size: few
d_call: -
j_call: TRBJ1-4
v_call: TRBV7-6
cdr3_nt: TGTGCCAGCAGCTTGATTGGGTCCGCTAATGAAAAACTGTTTTTT
cdr3_aa: CASSLIGSANEKLFF

clone_size: few
d_call: TRBD2
j_call: TRBJ2-7
v_call: TRBV20-1
cdr3_nt: TGCAGTGCTACAGACAGCGGGAACTCCTACGAGCAGTACTTC
cdr3_aa: CSATDSGNSYEQYF

clone_size: -
d_call: -
j_call: TRBJ2-3
v_call: TRBV7-2
cdr3_nt: TGTGCCAGCAGCCTTCTGGGGGCGAAGACAGATACGCAGTATTTT
cdr3_aa: CASSLLGAKTDTQYF

clone_size: few
d_call: -
j_call: TRBJ1-1
v_call: TRBV7-9
cdr3_nt: TGTGCCAGCAGCCCCCTTGGGTCGAACACTGAAGCTTTCTTT
cdr3_aa: CASSPLGSNTEAFF

clone_size: few
d_call: -
j_call: TRBJ1-5
v_call: TRBV12-3/TRBV12-4
cdr3_nt: TGTGCCAGCAGTGCCCTTGATCAGCCCCAGCATTTT
cdr3_aa: CASSALDQPQHF

clone_size: few
d_call: -
j_call: TRBJ1-1
v_call: TRBV4-3
cdr3_nt: TGCGCCAGCAGCCAAGATATCTGGACACCTAACACTGAAGCTTTCTTT
cdr3_aa: CASSQDIWTPNTEAFF

clone_size: -
d_call: -
j_call: TRBJ2-3
v_call: TRBV7-8
cdr3_nt: TGTGCCAGCAGCTTAGGAGTGGTGGGGACTCCCATCACAGATACGCAGTATTTT
cdr3_aa: CASSLGVVGTPITDTQYF

clone_size: -
d_call: -
j_call: TRBJ1-6
v_call: TRBV7-9
cdr3_nt: TGTGCCAGCAGCTTATTCGGGCCAAATTCACCCCTCCACTTT
cdr3_aa: CASSLFGPNSPLHF

clone_size: few
d_call: -
j_call: TRBJ2-7
v_call: TRBV6-2/TRBV6-3
cdr3_nt: TGTGCCAGCAGTTACTCGATTGGCGGCTACGAGCAGTACTTC
cdr3_aa: CASSYSIGGYEQYF

clone_size: -
d_call: TRBD1
j_call: TRBJ1-1
v_call: TRBV28
cdr3_nt: TGTGCCAGCAGTTCTACAGGGGAGGTAGATACTGAAGCTTTCTTT
cdr3_aa: CASSSTGEVDTEAFF

clone_size: -
d_call: -
j_call: TRBJ1-6
v_call: TRBV20-1
cdr3_nt: TGCAGTGCTAGAGATCCGGGCCCCAATTCACCCCTCCACTTT
cdr3_aa: CSARDPGPNSPLHF

clone_size: few
d_call: -
j_call: TRBJ2-7
v_call: TRBV18
cdr3_nt: TGTGCCAGCTCACTCTGGGAACAGGGAAGCGAGCAGTACTTC
cdr3_aa: CASSLWEQGSEQYF

clone_size: -
d_call: TRBD1
j_call: TRBJ2-1
v_call: TRBV10-3
cdr3_nt: TGTGCCATCAGTGCCGGGACAGGCGATGATGAGCAGTTCTTC
cdr3_aa: CAISAGTGDDEQFF

clone_size: few
d_call: -
j_call: TRBJ2-7
v_call: TRBV18
cdr3_nt: TGTGCCAGCTCACCAGGAGGAGTAGGGGCCTACGAGCAGTACTTC
cdr3_aa: CASSPGGVGAYEQYF

clone_size: -
d_call: -
j_call: TRBJ2-7
v_call: TRBV6-2/TRBV6-3
cdr3_nt: TGTGCCAGCGCCCCAAGGGGGGGCGACTACGAGCAGTACTTC
cdr3_aa: CASAPRGGDYEQYF

clone_size: -
d_call: TRBD1
j_call: TRBJ1-2
v_call: TRBV13
cdr3_nt: TGTGCCAGCAGGAAATTGGGACAGACCGCTAACTATGGCTACACCTTC
cdr3_aa: CASRKLGQTANYGYTF

clone_size: few
d_call: -
j_call: TRBJ1-1
v_call: TRBV20-1
cdr3_nt: TGCAGTGCTAGTGGGCTTATGAACACTGAAGCTTTCTTT
cdr3_aa: CSASGLMNTEAFF

clone_size: few
d_call: -
j_call: TRBJ2-7
v_call: TRBV15
cdr3_nt: TGTGCCACCAGCAGAGAGGGGGTTCGGGAGCAACCCTACGAGCAGTACTTC
cdr3_aa: CATSREGVREQPYEQYF

clone_size: few
d_call: TRBD1
j_call: TRBJ2-6
v_call: TRBV9
cdr3_nt: TGTGCCAGCAGCGTACAGGCCGGGACAGCCTTCTCTGGGGCCAACGTCCTGACTTTC
cdr3_aa: CASSVQAGTAFSGANVLTF

clone_size: -
d_call: TRBD1
j_call: TRBJ1-4
v_call: TRBV4-3
cdr3_nt: TGCGCCAGCAGCCAAGCTGCAGGGGGGGTTAATGAAAAACTGTTTTTT
cdr3_aa: CASSQAAGGVNEKLFF

clone_size: many
d_call: -
j_call: TRBJ1-2
v_call: TRBV24-1
cdr3_nt: TGTGCCACCAGTGATCTGTGGGATGGCTACACCTTC
cdr3_aa: CATSDLWDGYTF

clone_size: -
d_call: -
j_call: TRBJ1-2
v_call: TRBV20-1
cdr3_nt: TGCAGTGCAATGCGGCAGGATTTCTATGGCTACACCTTC
cdr3_aa: CSAMRQDFYGYTF

clone_size: -
d_call: -
j_call: TRBJ1-2
v_call: TRBV5-1
cdr3_nt: TGCGCCAGCAGCTTGAGGCAGGGGCCTAACTATGGCTACACCTTC
cdr3_aa: CASSLRQGPNYGYTF

clone_size: -
d_call: TRBD2
j_call: TRBJ2-7
v_call: TRBV12-3/TRBV12-4
cdr3_nt: TGTGCCAGCAGGTCTAGCGGCCCCTACGAGCAGTACTTC
cdr3_aa: CASRSSGPYEQYF

clone_size: few
d_call: -
j_call: TRBJ2-1
v_call: TRBV29-1
cdr3_nt: TGCAGCGTTGTCTCCAATACTTACAATGAGCAGTTCTTC
cdr3_aa: CSVVSNTYNEQFF

clone_size: few
d_call: -
j_call: TRBJ1-6
v_call: TRBV6-1
cdr3_nt: TGTGCCAGCAGGGAGGAAGGAGCTCATTCACCCCTCCACTTT
cdr3_aa: CASREEGAHSPLHF

clone_size: -
d_call: TRBD1
j_call: TRBJ2-1
v_call: TRBV2
cdr3_nt: TGTGCCAGCAGCGGACACGAGGACAGGGGAGGAGATGAGCAGTTCTTC
cdr3_aa: CASSGHEDRGGDEQFF

clone_size: -
d_call: -
j_call: TRBJ1-1
v_call: TRBV6-6
cdr3_nt: TGTGCCAGCAGTCACTATTTAGGGAGTAAGAACACTGAAGCTTTCTTT
cdr3_aa: CASSHYLGSKNTEAFF

clone_size: -
d_call: -
j_call: TRBJ2-1
v_call: TRBV20-1
cdr3_nt: TGCAGTGCTAGTTCTAGGGTGGGGAGCTCCTACAATGAGCAGTTCTTC
cdr3_aa: CSASSRVGSSYNEQFF

clone_size: -
d_call: -
j_call: TRBJ2-7
v_call: TRBV15
cdr3_nt: TGTGCCACCGGGCACAGGGTCTACGAGCAGTACTTC
cdr3_aa: CATGHRVYEQYF

clone_size: -
d_call: -
j_call: TRBJ2-3
v_call: TRBV11-2
cdr3_nt: TGTGCCAGCAGCTCGAGAGGGGGGAAGGCAGATACGCAGTATTTT
cdr3_aa: CASSSRGGKADTQYF

clone_size: -
d_call: -
j_call: TRBJ2-7
v_call: TRBV20-1
cdr3_nt: TGCAGTGCTCCTACGGACAGTTCCTACGAGCAGTACTTC
cdr3_aa: CSAPTDSSYEQYF

clone_size: few
d_call: -
j_call: TRBJ2-5
v_call: TRBV6-5
cdr3_nt: TGTGCCAGCAGTTACCGCACTCCAAAAGAGACCCAGTACTTC
cdr3_aa: CASSYRTPKETQYF

clone_size: many
d_call: -
j_call: TRBJ2-3
v_call: TRBV20-1
cdr3_nt: TGCAGTGCTAGGACCCCGTTCGGCACAGATACGCAGTATTTT
cdr3_aa: CSARTPFGTDTQYF

clone_size: few
d_call: -
j_call: TRBJ2-7
v_call: TRBV20-1
cdr3_nt: TGCAGTGCAAACAAAATCCAGGGGTACGAGCAGTACTTC
cdr3_aa: CSANKIQGYEQYF

clone_size: -
d_call: -
j_call: TRBJ2-3
v_call: TRBV28
cdr3_nt: TGTGCCAGCAGTTTAAGCCGACAGGTAGATACGCAGTATTTT
cdr3_aa: CASSLSRQVDTQYF

clone_size: few
d_call: TRBD2
j_call: TRBJ2-1
v_call: TRBV5-1
cdr3_nt: TGCGCCAGCAGCTTGGGTGGACTAGCGGGGGACGATGAGCAGTTCTTC
cdr3_aa: CASSLGGLAGDDEQFF

clone_size: -
d_call: -
j_call: TRBJ2-7
v_call: TRBV20-1
cdr3_nt: TGCAGTGCTAGACAGGCGGCTGGGAACGAGCAGTACTTC
cdr3_aa: CSARQAAGNEQYF

clone_size: many
d_call: -
j_call: TRBJ2-6
v_call: TRBV29-1
cdr3_nt: TGCAGCGTCGACGGGACGGACTCTGGGGCCAACGTCCTGACTTTC
cdr3_aa: CSVDGTDSGANVLTF

clone_size: -
d_call: TRBD2
j_call: TRBJ2-5
v_call: TRBV6-2/TRBV6-3
cdr3_nt: TGTGCCAGCCGTACTAGCGTGGAGACCCAGTACTTC
cdr3_aa: CASRTSVETQYF

clone_size: -
d_call: -
j_call: TRBJ2-7
v_call: TRBV7-2
cdr3_nt: TGTGCCAGCAGCCGTGGGGGGGGCGTTACCTACGAGCAGTACTTC
cdr3_aa: CASSRGGGVTYEQYF

clone_size: -
d_call: -
j_call: TRBJ2-2
v_call: TRBV7-9
cdr3_nt: TGTGCCAGCAGCCGGGACCCAGGGGACACCGGGGAGCTGTTTTTT
cdr3_aa: CASSRDPGDTGELFF

clone_size: -
d_call: TRBD1
j_call: TRBJ2-7
v_call: TRBV5-1
cdr3_nt: TGCGCCAGCAGCTTGGAGGGGGGACAGGGATTCTACGAGCAGTACTTC
cdr3_aa: CASSLEGGQGFYEQYF

clone_size: -
d_call: -
j_call: TRBJ2-3
v_call: TRBV29-1
cdr3_nt: TGCAGCGTTGTGTTCTCGTCGCAGGGCACAGATACGCAGTATTTT
cdr3_aa: CSVVFSSQGTDTQYF

clone_size: -
d_call: -
j_call: TRBJ1-5
v_call: TRBV6-6
cdr3_nt: TGTGCCAGCAGGCGGGATAGCAATCGGCCCCAGCATTTT
cdr3_aa: CASRRDSNRPQHF

clone_size: few
d_call: TRBD1
j_call: TRBJ2-3
v_call: TRBV28
cdr3_nt: TGTGCCAGCAGTTTTCCACAGGGGTCCTTGGCAGATACGCAGTATTTT
cdr3_aa: CASSFPQGSLADTQYF

clone_size: once
d_call: -
j_call: TRBJ2-3
v_call: TRBV25-1
cdr3_nt: TGTGCCAGCAGTGTGAGGGAATCGGATACGCAGTATTTT
cdr3_aa: CASSVRESDTQYF

clone_size: few
d_call: -
j_call: TRBJ2-6
v_call: TRBV7-9
cdr3_nt: TGTGCCAACCCGAGCTCTGGGGCCAACGTCCTGACTTTC
cdr3_aa: CANPSSGANVLTF

clone_size: -
d_call: TRBD2
j_call: TRBJ2-3
v_call: TRBV11-2
cdr3_nt: TGTGCCAGCAGCCTCACCTACCTAGCGGGTGACACAGATACGCAGTATTTT
cdr3_aa: CASSLTYLAGDTDTQYF

clone_size: -
d_call: TRBD1
j_call: TRBJ1-2
v_call: TRBV29-1
cdr3_nt: TGCAGCACGGGACAGGGAGCCGGCTACACCTTC
cdr3_aa: CSTGQGAGYTF